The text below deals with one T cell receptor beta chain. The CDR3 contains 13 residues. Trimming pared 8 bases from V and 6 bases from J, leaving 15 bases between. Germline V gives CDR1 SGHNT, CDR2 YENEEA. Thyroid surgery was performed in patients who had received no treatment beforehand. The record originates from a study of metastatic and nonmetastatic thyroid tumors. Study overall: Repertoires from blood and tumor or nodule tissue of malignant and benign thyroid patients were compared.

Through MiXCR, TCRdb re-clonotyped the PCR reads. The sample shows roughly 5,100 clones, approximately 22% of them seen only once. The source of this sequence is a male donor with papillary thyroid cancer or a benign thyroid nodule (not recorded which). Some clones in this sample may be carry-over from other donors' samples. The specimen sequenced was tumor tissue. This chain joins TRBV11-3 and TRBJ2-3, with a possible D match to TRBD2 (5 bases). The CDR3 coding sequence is TGTGCCAGCGGCTCAGCCAGCGGCGATACGCAGTATTTT. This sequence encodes CASGSASGDTQYF.